This T cell receptor beta chain was retrieved from a study of T cells after yellow fever vaccination. Of note for this clonotype: The antigen remains undetermined.

Making TCR cDNA involved 5'RACE template switching, which added UMIs and a universal primer site. MiXCR, run by TCRdb on the 5' RACE reads, gives a single entry per CDR3 protein. The sample contains 500,000 to 700,000 distinct CDR3 sequences, 15% to 20% of which appear only once. Study results and caveats: Repertoires sorted by FACS could include abundant clonotypes that are contaminants from the bulk population. Although most clonotypes did not, a small share appeared in both CD4 and CD8 compartments.

The input for sequencing was PBMCs, taken 15 days after the yellow fever booster vaccination. This TCR came from a man aged 30 to 39 who received the YFV17D yellow fever vaccine.

The CDR3 region has the DNA TGTGCCAGTGAGGGAGCCGGCACTGAAGCTTTCTTT. Translation: CASEGAGTEAFF. This rearrangement joins TRBV19 to TRBJ1-1; the D is unclear. This CDR3 spans 12 amino acids. Between the trimmed V and J ends, which lost 8 bases and 4 bases, there was a span of 11 bases. Germline CDR1 reads LNHDA; CDR2 reads SQIVND (reference sequence).